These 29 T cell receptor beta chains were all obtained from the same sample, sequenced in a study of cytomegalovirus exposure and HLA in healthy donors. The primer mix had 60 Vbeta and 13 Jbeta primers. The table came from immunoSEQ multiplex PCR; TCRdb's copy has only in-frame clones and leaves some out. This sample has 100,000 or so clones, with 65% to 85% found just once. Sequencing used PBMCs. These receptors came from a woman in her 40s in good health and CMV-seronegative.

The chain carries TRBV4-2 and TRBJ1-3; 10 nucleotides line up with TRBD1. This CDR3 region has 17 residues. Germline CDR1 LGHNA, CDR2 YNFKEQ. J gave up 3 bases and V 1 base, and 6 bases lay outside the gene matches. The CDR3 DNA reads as TGTGCCAGCAGCCAAGGGCCGACAGGGGGCGGTGGAAACACCATATATTTT. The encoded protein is CASSQGPTGGGGNTIYF.

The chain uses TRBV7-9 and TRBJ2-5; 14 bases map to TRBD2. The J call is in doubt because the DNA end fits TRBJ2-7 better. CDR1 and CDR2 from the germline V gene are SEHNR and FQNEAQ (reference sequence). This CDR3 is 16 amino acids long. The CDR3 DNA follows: TGTGCCAGCAGCTACAGACTAGCGGGGGGGTCCTACGAGCAGTACTTC. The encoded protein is CASSYRLAGGSYEQYF.

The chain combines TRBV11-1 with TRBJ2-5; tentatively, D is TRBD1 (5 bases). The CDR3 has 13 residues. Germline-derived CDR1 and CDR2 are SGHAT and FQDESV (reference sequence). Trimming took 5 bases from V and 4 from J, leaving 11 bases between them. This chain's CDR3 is CASSQDSRETQYF. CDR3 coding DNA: TGTGCCAGCAGCCAAGACAGTCGAGAGACCCAGTACTTC.

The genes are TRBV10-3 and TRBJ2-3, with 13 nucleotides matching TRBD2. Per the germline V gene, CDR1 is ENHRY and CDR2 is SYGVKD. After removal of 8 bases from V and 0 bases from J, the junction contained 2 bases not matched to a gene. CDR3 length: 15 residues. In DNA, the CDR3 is TGTGCCATCGGGACTAGCGGGGCTAGCACAGATACGCAGTATTTT. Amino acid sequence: CAIGTSGASTDTQYF.

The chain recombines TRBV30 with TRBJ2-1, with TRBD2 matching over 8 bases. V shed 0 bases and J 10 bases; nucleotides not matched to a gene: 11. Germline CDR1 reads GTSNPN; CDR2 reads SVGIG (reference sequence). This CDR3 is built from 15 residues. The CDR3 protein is CAWSVTSGGVGEQFF. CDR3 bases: TGTGCCTGGAGTGTAACCAGCGGGGGTGTTGGAGAGCAGTTCTTC.

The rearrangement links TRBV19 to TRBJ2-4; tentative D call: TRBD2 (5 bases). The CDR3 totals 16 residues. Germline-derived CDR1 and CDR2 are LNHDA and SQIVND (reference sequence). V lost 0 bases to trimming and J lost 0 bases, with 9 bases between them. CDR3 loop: CASSIEGGLAKNIQYF. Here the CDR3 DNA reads TGTGCCAGTAGTATAGAAGGCGGACTAGCCAAAAACATTCAGTACTTC.

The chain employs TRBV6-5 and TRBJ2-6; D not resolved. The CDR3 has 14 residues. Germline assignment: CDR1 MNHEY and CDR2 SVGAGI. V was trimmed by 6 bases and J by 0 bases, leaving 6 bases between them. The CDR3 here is CASRSSSGANVLTF. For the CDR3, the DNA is TGTGCCAGCAGATCATCCTCTGGGGCCAACGTCCTGACTTTC.

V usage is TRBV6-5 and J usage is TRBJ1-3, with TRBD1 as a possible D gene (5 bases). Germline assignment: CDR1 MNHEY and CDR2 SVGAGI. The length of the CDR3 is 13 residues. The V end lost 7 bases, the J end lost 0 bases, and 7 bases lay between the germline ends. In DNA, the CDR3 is TGTGCCAGCATTGGGGCCTCTGGAAACACCATATATTTT. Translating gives CASIGASGNTIYF.

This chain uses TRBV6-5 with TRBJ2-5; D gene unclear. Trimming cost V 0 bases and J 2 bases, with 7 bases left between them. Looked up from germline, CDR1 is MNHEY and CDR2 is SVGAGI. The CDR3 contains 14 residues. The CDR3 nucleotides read TGTGCCAGCAGTTACTCGACTCCTCAAGAGACCCAGTACTTC. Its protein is CASSYSTPQETQYF.

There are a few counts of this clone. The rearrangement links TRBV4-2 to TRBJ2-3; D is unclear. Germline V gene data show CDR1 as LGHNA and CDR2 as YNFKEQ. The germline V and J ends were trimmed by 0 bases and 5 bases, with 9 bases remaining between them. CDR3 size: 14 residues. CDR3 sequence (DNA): TGTGCCAGCAGCCAAGAGAGGTACGGAGATACGCAGTATTTT. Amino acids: CASSQERYGDTQYF.

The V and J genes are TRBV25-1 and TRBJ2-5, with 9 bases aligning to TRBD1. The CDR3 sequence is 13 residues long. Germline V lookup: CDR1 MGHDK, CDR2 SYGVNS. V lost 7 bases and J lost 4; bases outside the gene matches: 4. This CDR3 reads CASTGTGLETQYF. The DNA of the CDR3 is TGTGCCAGCACCGGGACAGGGCTAGAGACCCAGTACTTC. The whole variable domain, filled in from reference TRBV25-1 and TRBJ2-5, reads EADIYQTPRYLVIGTGKKITLECSQTMGHDKMYWYQQDPGMELHLIHYSYGVNSTEKGDLSSESTVSRIRTEHFPLTLESARPSHTSQYLCASTGTGLETQYFGPGTRLLVL.

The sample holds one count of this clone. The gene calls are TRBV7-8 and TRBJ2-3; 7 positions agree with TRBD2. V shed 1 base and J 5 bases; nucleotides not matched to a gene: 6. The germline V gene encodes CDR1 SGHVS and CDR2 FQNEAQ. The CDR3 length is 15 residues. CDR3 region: CASSLGLAELDTQYF. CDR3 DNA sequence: TGTGCCAGCAGCTTAGGGCTAGCGGAGCTAGATACGCAGTATTTT.

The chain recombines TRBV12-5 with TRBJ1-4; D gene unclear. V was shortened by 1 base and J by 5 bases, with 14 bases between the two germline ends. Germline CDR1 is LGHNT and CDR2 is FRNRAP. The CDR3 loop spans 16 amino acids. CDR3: CASGLGSFWRNEKLFF. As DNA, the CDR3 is TGTGCTAGTGGTTTGGGGTCCTTCTGGCGGAATGAAAAACTGTTTTTT.

DNA of the CDR3: TGTGCCAGCAGCGAACGGGCGGGAGTCACAGATACGCAGTATTTT. It translates to CASSERAGVTDTQYF. The rearrangement joins TRBV25-1 to TRBJ2-3; the match to TRBD2 covers 7 bases. The length of the CDR3 is 15 residues. Trimming took 6 bases from V and 2 from J; bases not matched to a gene: 8. Germline CDR1 and CDR2: MGHDK and SYGVNS.

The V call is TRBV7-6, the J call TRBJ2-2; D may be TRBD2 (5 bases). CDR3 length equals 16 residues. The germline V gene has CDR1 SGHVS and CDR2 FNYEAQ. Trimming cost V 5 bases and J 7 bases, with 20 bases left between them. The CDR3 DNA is TGTGCCAGCAGCGCTAGCACGTTTAATGGTATCGGGGAGCTGTTTTTT. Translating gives CASSASTFNGIGELFF.

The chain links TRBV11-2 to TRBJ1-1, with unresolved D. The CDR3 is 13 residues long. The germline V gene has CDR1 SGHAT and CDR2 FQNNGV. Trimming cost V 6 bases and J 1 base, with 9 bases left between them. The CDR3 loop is CASSRRRNTEAFF. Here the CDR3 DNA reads TGTGCCAGCAGTCGGAGGAGGAACACTGAAGCTTTCTTT.

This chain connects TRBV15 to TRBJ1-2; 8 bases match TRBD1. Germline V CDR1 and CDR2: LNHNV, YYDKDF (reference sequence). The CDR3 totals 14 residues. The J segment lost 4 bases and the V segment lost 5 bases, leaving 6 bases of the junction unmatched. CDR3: CATSARTGTYGYTF. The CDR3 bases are TGTGCCACCAGCGCACGGACAGGGACCTATGGCTACACCTTC.

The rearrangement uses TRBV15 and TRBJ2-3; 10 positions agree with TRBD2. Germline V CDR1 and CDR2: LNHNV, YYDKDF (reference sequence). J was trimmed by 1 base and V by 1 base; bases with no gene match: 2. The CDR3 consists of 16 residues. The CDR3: CATSRGTSGRTDTQYF. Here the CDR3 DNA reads TGTGCCACCAGCAGAGGGACTAGCGGACGCACAGATACGCAGTATTTT.

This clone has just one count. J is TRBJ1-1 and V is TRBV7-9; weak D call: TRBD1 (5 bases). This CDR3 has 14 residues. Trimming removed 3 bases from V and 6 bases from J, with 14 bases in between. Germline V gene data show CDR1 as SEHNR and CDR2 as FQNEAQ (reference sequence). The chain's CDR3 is CASSFEGTGAEAFF. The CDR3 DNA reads TGTGCCAGCAGCTTTGAAGGGACTGGGGCTGAAGCTTTCTTT.

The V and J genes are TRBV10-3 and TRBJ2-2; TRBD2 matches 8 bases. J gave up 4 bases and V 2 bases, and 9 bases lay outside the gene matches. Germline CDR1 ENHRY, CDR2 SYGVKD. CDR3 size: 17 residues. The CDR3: CAISEDASGSGTGELFF. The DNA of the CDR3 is TGTGCCATCAGTGAGGATGCAAGCGGGAGCGGCACCGGGGAGCTGTTTTTT.

CDR3: CASPGTAVNIQYF. CDR3 sequence (DNA): TGTGCCAGCCCGGGAACAGCGGTAAACATTCAGTACTTC. V is TRBV9 and J is TRBJ2-4; TRBD2 is a possible D gene (5 bases). V shed 7 bases and J shed 6 bases, with 14 bases lying between them. Germline V gives CDR1 SGDLS, CDR2 YYNGEE. The CDR3 is made up of 13 amino acids.

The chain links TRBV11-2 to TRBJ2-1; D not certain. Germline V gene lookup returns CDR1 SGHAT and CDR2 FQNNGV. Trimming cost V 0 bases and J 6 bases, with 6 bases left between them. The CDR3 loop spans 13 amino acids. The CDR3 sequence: CASSLELRNEQFF. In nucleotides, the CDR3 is TGTGCCAGCAGCTTAGAACTACGCAATGAGCAGTTCTTC.

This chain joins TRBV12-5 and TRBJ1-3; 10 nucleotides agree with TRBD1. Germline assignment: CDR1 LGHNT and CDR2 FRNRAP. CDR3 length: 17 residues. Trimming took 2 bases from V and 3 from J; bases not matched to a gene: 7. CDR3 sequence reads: CASGLLLGQGDGNTIYF. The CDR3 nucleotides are TGTGCTAGTGGTTTGTTACTCGGACAGGGGGATGGAAACACCATATATTTT.

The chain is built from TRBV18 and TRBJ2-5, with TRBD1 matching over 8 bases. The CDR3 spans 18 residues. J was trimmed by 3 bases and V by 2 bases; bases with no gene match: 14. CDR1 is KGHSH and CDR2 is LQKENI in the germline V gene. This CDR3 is CASSPAILQGVMEETQYF. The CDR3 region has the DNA TGTGCCAGCTCACCAGCCATACTACAGGGGGTAATGGAAGAGACCCAGTACTTC.

Here the CDR3 reads CASSESRRSYEQYF. For the CDR3, the DNA is TGTGCCAGCAGTGAAAGTAGGAGAAGCTACGAGCAGTACTTC. This chain joins TRBV25-1 and TRBJ2-7; D not resolved. Trimming cost V 2 bases and J 3 bases, with 11 bases left between them. CDR1 and CDR2 from the germline V gene are MGHDK and SYGVNS. The CDR3 totals 14 residues.

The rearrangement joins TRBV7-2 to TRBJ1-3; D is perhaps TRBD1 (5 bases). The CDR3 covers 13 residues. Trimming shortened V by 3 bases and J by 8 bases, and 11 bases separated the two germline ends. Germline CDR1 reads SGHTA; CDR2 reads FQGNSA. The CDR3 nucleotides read TGTGCCAGCAGCTTCGGGGGGAGTCACACCATATATTTT. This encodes CASSFGGSHTIYF.

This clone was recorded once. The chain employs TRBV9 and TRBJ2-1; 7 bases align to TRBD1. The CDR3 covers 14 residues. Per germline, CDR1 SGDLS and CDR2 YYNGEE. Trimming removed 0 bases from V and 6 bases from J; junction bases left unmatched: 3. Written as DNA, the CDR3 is TGTGCCAGCAGCGTAGACAGGGGTCGCAATGAGCAGTTCTTC. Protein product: CASSVDRGRNEQFF.

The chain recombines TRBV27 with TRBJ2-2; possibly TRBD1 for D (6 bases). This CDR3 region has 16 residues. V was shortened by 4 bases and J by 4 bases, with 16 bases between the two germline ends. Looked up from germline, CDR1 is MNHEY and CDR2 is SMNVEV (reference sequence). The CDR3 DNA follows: TGTGCCAGCAGTTCCCTACAGGGTTCGGGCACCGGGGAGCTGTTTTTT. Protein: CASSSLQGSGTGELFF.

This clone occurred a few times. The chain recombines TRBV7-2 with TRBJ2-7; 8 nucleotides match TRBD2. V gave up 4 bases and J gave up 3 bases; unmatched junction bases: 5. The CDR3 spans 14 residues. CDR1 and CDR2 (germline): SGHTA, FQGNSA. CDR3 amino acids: CASSSGTRSYEQYF. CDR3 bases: TGTGCCAGCAGCTCCGGGACTAGGAGCTACGAGCAGTACTTC.